The T cell receptor beta chain under discussion was sequenced for a study of Graves' ophthalmopathy and Graves' hyperthyroidism. Study in general: Stable hyperthyroid donors showed no ophthalmopathy during 18 months follow-up. General study results and limits: With over 85% sensitivity and less than 83% specificity, a 13-signature model separated ophthalmopathy from stable hyperthyroidism.

In germline, CDR1 is WSHSY, CDR2 SAAADI. CDR3 length: 19 amino acids. Amplification targeted the TCR beta CDR3 regions, with RNA transcripts as the source material. First-round RT-PCR employed HTBI primers, with a second-round multiplex PCR after it. TCRdb itself ran the multiplex PCR reads through MiXCR, one entry per CDR3 protein. Here the sample spans about 1.1 million distinct CDR3 sequences, about 38% being singletons. Other autoimmune disease, uncontrolled infection, pregnancy and lactation led to exclusion. To note about this clonotype: What it binds is not known. Its ends do not fully match the called genes, so a read error is possible.

The chain uses TRBV10-2 and TRBJ2-5; 9 bases agree with TRBD1. Material for sequencing was peripheral blood or thyroid tissue (not recorded which). The origin of this receptor is an adult man with Graves' hyperthyroidism. DNA of the CDR3: TGTGCCAGCAGCCAAGATCCCGTCTTGATAGGACAGGGGAGGGAGACCCAGTACTTC. This translates into CASSQDPVLIGQGRETQYF.